This T cell receptor beta chain is from a study of cytomegalovirus exposure and HLA in healthy donors. Germline loops: CDR1 SGDLS, CDR2 YYNGEE. V dropped 4 bases and J dropped 5; count of bases not matched to a gene: 12. The CDR3 has 18 residues. 13 Jbeta primers and 60 Vbeta primers were used for the PCR. Method: immunoSEQ multiplex PCR; TCRdb's copy keeps in-frame clones and lacks some. The sample comprises about 150,000 clones, 76% of which are singletons, and about 3% rests with the top ten. This clonotype originated in a male donor in good health and CMV-seronegative. The specimen sequenced was PBMCs. The genes are TRBV9 and TRBJ2-3; 14 positions match TRBD2. The CDR3 nucleotides are TGTGCCAGCAGCCACCCCCACGCGGGACTAGCGGGAGAAGATACGCAGTATTTT. Its protein product is CASSHPHAGLAGEDTQYF.